These T cell receptor beta chains were read from a single sample in a study of T cells in Graves' hyperthyroidism and ophthalmopathy. TCRdb reprocessed the multiplex PCR reads with MiXCR, giving one entry per CDR3 protein. The sample contains about 420,000 distinct CDR3 sequences, approximately 13% of which appear only once. Sequencing used blood. Every receptor here comes from a woman aged 18-29 years with Graves' hyperthyroidism. The CDR3 runs from the conserved cysteine through the conserved F or W.

v_gene: TRBV2; CDR3aa: CASITDRYNEQFF
v_gene: TRBV5-6; CDR3aa: CASSLRRAGVQETQYF
v_gene: TRBV5-5; CDR3aa: CASSLATTAYEQYF
v_gene: TRBV7-9; CDR3aa: CASSSVSFEQFF
v_gene: TRBV5-1; CDR3aa: CASSLGLATHEQYF
v_gene: TRBV3-1; CDR3aa: CASSLREQPQHF
v_gene: TRBV12-3/TRBV12-4; CDR3aa: CASSLSGSLLISGNTIYF
v_gene: TRBV6-2/TRBV6-3; CDR3aa: CASSYGKTPRGLSGANVLTF
v_gene: TRBV6-1; CDR3aa: CASMGDLDSPLHF
v_gene: TRBV28; CDR3aa: CASNVQGSPRGYTF
v_gene: TRBV25-1; CDR3aa: CASSGDRDTGELFF
v_gene: TRBV11-2; CDR3aa: CASSLEPGDGYTF
v_gene: TRBV20-1; CDR3aa: CSAANSNTEAFF
v_gene: TRBV10-2; CDR3aa: CASSESGTLYGYTF
v_gene: TRBV20-1; CDR3aa: CSARESSDYEQYF